These T cell receptor beta chains were read from a single sample in a study of cytomegalovirus exposure and HLA in healthy donors. Sequencing was performed with immunoSEQ multiplex PCR; in TCRdb, only in-frame clones are kept and a portion is missing. The sample lists a few hundred thousand clones, roughly four fifths seen once, with about 9.4% in the top ten. The material sequenced was PBMCs. The receptors derive from a woman aged 45-59 years in good health and CMV-seropositive. The CDR3 runs from the conserved cysteine through the conserved F or W. D genes are given only for firm matches. Clone size is given for some rows only: seen once, a few or many times, or a class if the clone is expanded.

V	J	size	D	DNA	CDR3
TRBV4-1	TRBJ2-5	once	TRBD2	TGCGCCAGCAGCCAAGAATTTAGGCGGGGGGAGATCGAGACCCAGTACTTC	CASSQEFRRGEIETQYF
TRBV7-6	TRBJ2-1	NA	TRBD2	TGTGCCAGCAGCTTAGGTTTTAATTCGGGACTAGCGGGGACATATGAGCAGTTCTTC	CASSLGFNSGLAGTYEQFF
TRBV9	TRBJ1-1	once	NA	TGTGCCAGCAGCGTCCGGGGGGATCGGGACACTGAAGCTTTCTTT	CASSVRGDRDTEAFF
TRBV6-1	TRBJ1-5	few	NA	TGTGCCAGCAGCAACAGGGCTGTGAATCAGCCCCAGCATTTT	CASSNRAVNQPQHF
TRBV2	TRBJ1-2	NA	TRBD1	TGTGCCAGCAGGAGGACAGGGAGAATTCATGGCTACACCTTC	CASRRTGRIHGYTF
TRBV28	TRBJ1-5	once	NA	TGTGCCAGCAGTCCCCCAAGCAGGGAGGGTCAGCCCCAGCATTTT	CASSPPSREGQPQHF
TRBV5-1	TRBJ2-7	NA	TRBD1	TGCGCCAGCAGCTTGGGCCCGGGACAGGGTGTCTACGAGCAGTACTTC	CASSLGPGQGVYEQYF
TRBV5-1	TRBJ1-1	NA	NA	TGCGCCAGCAGCCCTACGGGGGAGAGAAACACTGAAGCTTTCTTT	CASSPTGERNTEAFF
TRBV27	TRBJ1-4	NA	TRBD1	TGTGCCAGCAGTGAGGGCAGGGGGCTTCGAAAACTGTTTTTT	CASSEGRGLRKLFF
TRBV4-3	TRBJ2-3	NA	NA	TGCGCCAGCAGCCAAGGTGTAGCATCCGATACGCAGTATTTT	CASSQGVASDTQYF
TRBV9	TRBJ1-2	once	TRBD1	TGTGCCAGCAGCGCGGGACAGTCAGCTTATGGCTACACCTTC	CASSAGQSAYGYTF
TRBV5-1	TRBJ2-7	once	TRBD1	TGCGCCAGCAGCCCTACCTCAGGGGACAGGGGCTACGAGCAGTACTTC	CASSPTSGDRGYEQYF
TRBV5-1	TRBJ2-7	NA	NA	TGCGCCAGCAGCAGACTCGGCTTCGAGCAGTACTTC	CASSRLGFEQYF
TRBV29-1	TRBJ2-5	NA	NA	TGCAGCGTTGCACTTTCGCAGGGAAAGACCCAGTACTTC	CSVALSQGKTQYF
TRBV9	TRBJ2-1	NA	NA	TGTGCCAGCAGCGTAGGGACCCTAAGGGGTGAGCAGTTCTTC	CASSVGTLRGEQFF
TRBV6-1	TRBJ2-7	NA	NA	TGTGCCAGCAATTATAGGGGGGGAAGTTCCTACGAGCAGTACTTC	CASNYRGGSSYEQYF
TRBV27	TRBJ2-7	few	NA	TGTGCCAGCAGTCTCCTAGGGGGACACTCCCTGTACGAGCAGTACTTC	CASSLLGGHSLYEQYF
TRBV5-1	TRBJ1-5	NA	NA	TGCGCCAGCAGAAAAGACAGCTATAGCAATCAGCCCCAGCATTTT	CASRKDSYSNQPQHF
TRBV28	TRBJ1-6	NA	TRBD1	TGTGCCAGCAGCCGTTACGGGACAGCCGTCCAGCGAGGTTCCTATAATTCACCCCTCCACTTT	CASSRYGTAVQRGSYNSPLHF
TRBV25-1	TRBJ2-7	NA	NA	TGTGCCAGCAGTGAATATGAGTCAGGGTCAAGCTCCTACGAGCAGTACTTC	CASSEYESGSSSYEQYF
TRBV7-9	TRBJ2-3	NA	TRBD2	TGTGCCAGCAGCTCCGGACTAGCGGGGGTCGCAGATACGCAGTATTTT	CASSSGLAGVADTQYF
TRBV30	TRBJ1-3	NA	NA	TGTGCCTGGAGACTACAGGAGAACTCTGGAAACACCATATATTTT	CAWRLQENSGNTIYF
TRBV7-3	TRBJ1-3	NA	TRBD1	TGTGCCAGCAGGCGAGGGACAGCCGGAAACACCATATATTTT	CASRRGTAGNTIYF
TRBV9	TRBJ1-4	NA	TRBD1	TGTGCCAGCAGCGTAGAGGGACAGATTAATGAAAAACTGTTTTTT	CASSVEGQINEKLFF
TRBV28	TRBJ2-5	NA	NA	TGTGCCAGCAGTTTACGGACAGCGTCTATGAAGACCCAGTACTTC	CASSLRTASMKTQYF
TRBV7-6	TRBJ1-1	NA	NA	TGTGCCAGCAGCTTAGAAGCGGGCGGGAACACTGAAGCTTTCTTT	CASSLEAGGNTEAFF
TRBV5-1	TRBJ1-5	once	TRBD1	TGCGCCAGCAGCTGGACAGGGGATAGCAATCAGCCCCAGCATTTT	CASSWTGDSNQPQHF
TRBV6-5	TRBJ1-2	NA	TRBD1	TGTGCCAGCAGTTCGACAGGGGGCCTCTATGGCTACACCTTC	CASSSTGGLYGYTF
TRBV11-2	TRBJ2-1	NA	NA	TGTGCCAGCAGCTTAGATCGGGGCAATGAGCAGTTCTTC	CASSLDRGNEQFF
TRBV7-3	TRBJ2-5	NA	TRBD1	TGTGCCAGCAGGGGACAGGGGTTGGCGGAAGAGACCCAGTACTTC	CASRGQGLAEETQYF
TRBV7-8	TRBJ2-7	NA	NA	TGTGCCAGCAGCTTTGAGGGTACCTACGAGCAGTACTTC	CASSFEGTYEQYF
TRBV5-1	TRBJ1-4	NA	NA	TGCGCCAGCAGCTTGGACAGGGCAAATGAAAAACTGTTTTTT	CASSLDRANEKLFF
TRBV2	TRBJ1-2	once	NA	TGTGCCAGCAGGGCGGCGGGTCACTATGGCTACACCTTC	CASRAAGHYGYTF
TRBV27	TRBJ1-5	NA	NA	TGTGCCAGCAGGAGGGACTACAATCAGCCCCAGCATTTT	CASRRDYNQPQHF
TRBV2	TRBJ2-3	NA	TRBD2	TGTGCCAGCAGCAGAGGACTAGCGGGGGGTGCGGATACGCAGTATTTT	CASSRGLAGGADTQYF